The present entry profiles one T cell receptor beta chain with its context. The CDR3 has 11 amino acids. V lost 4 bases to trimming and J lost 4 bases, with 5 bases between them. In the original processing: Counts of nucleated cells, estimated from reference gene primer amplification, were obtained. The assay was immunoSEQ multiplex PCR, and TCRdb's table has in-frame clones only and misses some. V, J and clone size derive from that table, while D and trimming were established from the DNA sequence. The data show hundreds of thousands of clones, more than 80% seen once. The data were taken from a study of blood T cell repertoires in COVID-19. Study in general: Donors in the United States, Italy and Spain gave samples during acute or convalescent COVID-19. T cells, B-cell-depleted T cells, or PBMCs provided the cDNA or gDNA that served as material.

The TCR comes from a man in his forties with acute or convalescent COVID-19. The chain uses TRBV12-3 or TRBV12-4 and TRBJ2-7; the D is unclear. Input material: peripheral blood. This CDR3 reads CASSSTYEQYF. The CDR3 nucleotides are TGTGCCAGCAGTTCAACTTACGAGCAGTACTTC.